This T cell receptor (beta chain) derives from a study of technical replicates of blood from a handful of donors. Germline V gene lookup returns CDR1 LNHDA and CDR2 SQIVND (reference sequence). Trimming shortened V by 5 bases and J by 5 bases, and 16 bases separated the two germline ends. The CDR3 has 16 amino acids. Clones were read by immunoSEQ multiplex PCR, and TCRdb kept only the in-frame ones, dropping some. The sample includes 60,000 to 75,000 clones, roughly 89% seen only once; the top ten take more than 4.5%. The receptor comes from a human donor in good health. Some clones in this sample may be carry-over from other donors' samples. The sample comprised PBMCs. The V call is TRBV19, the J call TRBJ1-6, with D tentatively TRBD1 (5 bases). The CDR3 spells CASSPGGGRNNSPLHF. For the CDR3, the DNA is TGTGCCAGTAGTCCCGGGGGAGGTCGGAATAATTCACCCCTCCACTTT.